Each of the 23 T cell receptor beta chains below was sequenced from the same sample in a study of blood T cell repertoires in COVID-19. Clones were read by immunoSEQ multiplex PCR, and TCRdb kept only the in-frame ones, dropping some. Of roughly 100,000 clones in the sample, 80% to 90% were seen once. Input material: peripheral blood. The receptors were gathered from a man aged 55-75 years with acute or convalescent COVID-19.

The gene calls are TRBV7-9 and TRBJ2-1; D may be TRBD1 (5 bases). Germline CDR1 reads SEHNR; CDR2 reads FQNEAQ (reference sequence). The CDR3 has 16 residues. Trimming cost V 0 bases and J 1 base, with 10 bases left between them. This CDR3 is CASSLAWGASYNEQFF. CDR3 in DNA: TGTGCCAGCAGCTTAGCTTGGGGCGCGTCCTACAATGAGCAGTTCTTC.

This clone has more than one count but fewer than ten. The V call is TRBV10-3, the J call TRBJ1-1, with 7 bases that match TRBD1. V lost 0 bases and J lost 6; bases outside the gene matches: 4. The CDR3 consists of 14 residues. Germline V lookup: CDR1 ENHRY, CDR2 SYGVKD. CDR3 in DNA: TGTGCCATCAGTGAGTCGCGACAGGGCTCTGAAGCTTTCTTT. It yields the protein CAISESRQGSEAFF.

The chain has TRBV7-2 and TRBJ2-1, with TRBD1 matching over 9 bases. Germline CDR1 reads SGHTA; CDR2 reads FQGNSA. The J segment lost 8 bases and the V segment lost 5 bases, leaving 22 bases of the junction unmatched. This CDR3 region has 19 residues. The CDR3 bases are TGTGCCAGCAGCCCACGGACAGGGGAAATCTCGGCGGGAGTGCATGAGCAGTTCTTC. As protein: CASSPRTGEISAGVHEQFF.

V gene TRBV6-2 or TRBV6-3 combines with J gene TRBJ2-1; 7 nucleotides match TRBD2. The CDR3 extends over 15 amino acids. The V and J ends lost 6 bases and 5 bases, in that order; junction bases with no gene match: 10. Germline V gene lookup returns CDR1 MNHEY and CDR2 SVGEGT. The CDR3 nucleotides are TGTGCCAGCAGCTCCGGGCTCGGGAGGAACAATGAGCAGTTCTTC. Translating it yields CASSSGLGRNNEQFF.

The chain recombines TRBV27 with TRBJ1-5, with 7 bases identical to TRBD1. Looked up from germline, CDR1 is MNHEY and CDR2 is SMNVEV (reference sequence). Trimming removed 5 bases from V and 5 bases from J; junction bases left unmatched: 6. The CDR3 has 14 residues. CDR3 sequence (DNA): TGTGCCAGCAGTGGACAGGTGGGGCATCAGCCCCAGCATTTT. Amino acid sequence: CASSGQVGHQPQHF.

The rearrangement links TRBV9 to TRBJ2-3; the match to TRBD1 covers 8 bases. Germline V gene lookup returns CDR1 SGDLS and CDR2 YYNGEE. The junction had 3 bases not matched to a gene; V was cut back by 0 bases and J by 3 bases. The CDR3 loop spans 15 amino acids. The CDR3 nucleotides are TGTGCCAGCAGCGTAGGAAACAGGGGGACAGATACGCAGTATTTT. Encoded protein: CASSVGNRGTDTQYF. Looking up the rest from reference TRBV9 and TRBJ2-3 gives the full variable domain: DSGVTQTPKHLITATGQRVTLRCSPRSGDLSVYWYQQSLDQGLQFLIQYYNGEERAKGNILERFSAQQFPDLHSELNLSSLELGDSALYFCASSVGNRGTDTQYFGPGTRLTVL.

The V gene is TRBV28, the J gene TRBJ1-2, with a tentative D call TRBD1 (5 bases). The V and J ends lost 8 bases and 8 bases respectively, with 12 bases between them. The CDR3 extends over 11 amino acids. Germline V gives CDR1 MDHEN, CDR2 SYDVKM. CDR3 DNA sequence: TGTGCCAGCGACAGCCGTAGCGGCTACACCTTC. This gives the protein CASDSRSGYTF.

J is TRBJ2-1 and V is TRBV3-1 (or the pseudogene TRBV3-2); 9 bases agree with TRBD2. This CDR3 spans 16 amino acids. The junction had 16 bases not matched to a gene; V was cut back by 4 bases and J by 12 bases. Germline loops: CDR1 LGHDT, CDR2 YNNKEL (reference sequence). The CDR3 nucleotides are TGTGCCAGCAGCCTTGGGGCGGGAGGGCCCCTTAGTAGGCAGTTCTTC. It specifies CASSLGAGGPLSRQFF.

The chain uses TRBV11-2 and TRBJ2-7; TRBD1 agrees at 8 bases. J gave up 1 base and V 4 bases, and 9 bases lay outside the gene matches. The length of the CDR3 is 16 residues. The V gene's germline CDR1 is SGHAT and CDR2 FQNNGV. CDR3 nucleotide sequence: TGTGCCAGCAGCTCTTACAGGGGGTCTAGATCCTACGAGCAGTACTTC. This codes for CASSSYRGSRSYEQYF.

This clone was detected many times. The chain employs TRBV28 and TRBJ2-7; D might be TRBD1 (5 bases). CDR3 size: 15 residues. Trimming took 6 bases from V and 4 from J, leaving 19 bases between them. CDR1 and CDR2 from the germline V gene are MDHEN and SYDVKM. CDR3 in DNA: TGTGCCAGCAGCTCCCTCTATCAGGGTCGGTACGAGCAGTACTTC. It specifies CASSSLYQGRYEQYF.

Here the CDR3 reads CASSLATAGDTHTFNSPLHF. The CDR3 DNA reads as TGTGCCAGCAGCTTAGCGACGGCAGGGGACACCCACACTTTTAATTCACCCCTCCACTTT. The chain couples TRBV7-2 to TRBJ1-6; maybe TRBD1 (6 bases). The V end was cut by 0 bases, the J end by 6 bases, with 24 bases between. Germline CDR1 SGHTA, CDR2 FQGNSA. This CDR3 has 20 amino acids.

The chain recombines TRBV2 with TRBJ1-2, with TRBD1 as a possible D gene (5 bases). Germline CDR1 SNHLY, CDR2 FYNNEI. Trimming removed 4 bases at V and 5 bases at J, with 14 bases between. The CDR3 contains 14 residues. CDR3 sequence: CASSGGRAGYGYTF. CDR3 nucleotide sequence: TGTGCCAGCAGTGGGGGCAGGGCAGGGTATGGCTACACCTTC.

The genes are TRBV18 and TRBJ2-7; 8 bases are shared with TRBD1. The CDR3 extends over 14 amino acids. V lost 3 bases to trimming and J lost 3 bases; unmatched junction nucleotides: 4. The germline gives CDR1 KGHSH, CDR2 LQKENI. CDR3 DNA: TGTGCCAGCTCACCTTCCGGACAGGGCTACGAGCAGTACTTC. This translates into CASSPSGQGYEQYF.

This clone appeared a single time. This chain joins TRBV7-9 and TRBJ1-3, with no clear D. CDR3 length: 14 residues. CDR1 and CDR2 from the germline V gene are SEHNR and FQNEAQ (reference sequence). V was clipped by 6 bases and J by 2 bases, with 11 bases between them. The DNA of the CDR3 is TGTGCCAGCAGGTCTGACGGAGCTGGAAACACCATATATTTT. Encoded protein: CASRSDGAGNTIYF.

The chain combines TRBV6-5 with TRBJ1-2, with D perhaps matching TRBD1 (5 bases). CDR3 length: 13 amino acids. V was pared by 6 bases and J by 4 bases, with 12 bases between. CDR1 is MNHEY and CDR2 is SVGAGI in the germline V gene. CDR3 in amino acids: CASRGGLSYGYTF. CDR3 DNA sequence: TGTGCCAGCAGGGGGGGACTTAGCTATGGCTACACCTTC.

The J gene is TRBJ2-5, the V gene TRBV11-3; no reliable D call. Trimming removed 1 base from V and 1 base from J, with 7 bases in between. This CDR3 comprises 14 residues. Per the germline V gene, CDR1 is SGHNT and CDR2 is YENEEA. DNA for the CDR3: TGTGCCAGCAGCTTAGCATGGCTCCAAGAGACCCAGTACTTC. Protein: CASSLAWLQETQYF.

Only one count was recorded for this clone. V and J are TRBV3-1 (or the pseudogene TRBV3-2) and TRBJ2-5; weak D call: TRBD2 (7 bases). Germline CDR1 and CDR2: LGHDT and YNNKEL (reference sequence). V lost 5 bases and J 7 bases, leaving 17 bases between the germline ends. CDR3 length: 14 amino acids. Here the CDR3 DNA reads TGTGCCAGCAGCGTAGGGGGGGGTCAGGGGACCCAGTACTTC. It translates to CASSVGGGQGTQYF.

The rearrangement uses TRBV11-2 and TRBJ2-3, with D perhaps TRBD2 (5 bases). The CDR3 runs 15 residues. Germline assignment: CDR1 SGHAT and CDR2 FQNNGV. V was pared by 0 bases and J by 5 bases, with 12 bases between. The CDR3 spells CASSLEVGVRDTQYF. CDR3 in DNA: TGTGCCAGCAGCTTAGAAGTGGGAGTGAGAGATACGCAGTATTTT.

The chain has TRBV19 and TRBJ1-4; 12 bases map to TRBD1. Germline V gives CDR1 LNHDA, CDR2 SQIVND (reference sequence). V was clipped by 0 bases and J by 7 bases; unmatched bases: 3. The length of the CDR3 is 16 residues. DNA of the CDR3: TGTGCCAGTAGTATAGAAGGGACAGGGGGCTCTGAAAAACTGTTTTTT. As protein: CASSIEGTGGSEKLFF.

The chain employs TRBV10-1 and TRBJ2-2, with 7 bases fitting TRBD1. The V gene's germline CDR1 is WNHNN and CDR2 SYGVQD (reference sequence). The CDR3 runs to 17 residues. Unmatched junction bases numbered 9, after V lost 5 bases and J lost 0 bases. The CDR3 DNA is TGCGCCAGCAGTCCTAGGACAGGTCAAACGAACACCGGGGAGCTGTTTTTT. Its translation: CASSPRTGQTNTGELFF.

This rearrangement joins TRBV27 to TRBJ2-1, with 14 bases matching TRBD2. Per germline, CDR1 MNHEY and CDR2 SMNVEV (reference sequence). This CDR3 has 15 residues. Losses at the gene ends were 5 bases for V and 8 bases for J; bases not matched to a gene: 5. As DNA, the CDR3 is TGTGCCAGCAGTAAAGGGACTAGCGGGGGTTATGAGCAGTTCTTC. It translates to CASSKGTSGGYEQFF.

This chain connects TRBV30 to TRBJ1-2; 7 bases fit TRBD1. Germline V lookup: CDR1 GTSNPN, CDR2 SVGIG (reference sequence). The CDR3 covers 12 residues. Losses at the gene ends were 5 bases for V and 7 bases for J; bases not matched to a gene: 7. The CDR3 loop is CAWYRGAFGYTF. The CDR3 DNA reads TGTGCCTGGTACAGGGGCGCATTTGGCTACACCTTC.

The rearrangement uses TRBV19 and TRBJ2-4, with 8 bases lining up with TRBD1. The V gene end was trimmed by 4 bases and the J gene end by 3 bases; junction bases not matched to a gene: 11. The CDR3 is 17 residues long. Looked up from germline, CDR1 is LNHDA and CDR2 is SQIVND (reference sequence). The CDR3 loop is CASSTLRGQWDKNIQYF. As DNA, the CDR3 is TGTGCCAGTAGTACCCTCAGGGGGCAGTGGGACAAAAACATTCAGTACTTC. Using reference TRBV19 and TRBJ2-4 for the parts outside the CDR3, the full variable domain is DGGITQSPKYLFRKEGQNVTLSCEQNLNHDAMYWYRQDPGQGLRLIYYSQIVNDFQKGDIAEGYSVSREKKESFPLTVTSAQKNPTAFYLCASSTLRGQWDKNIQYFGAGTRLSVL.